These T cell receptor beta chains were read from a single sample in a study of blood T cell repertoires in COVID-19. The protocol was immunoSEQ multiplex PCR, while the TCRdb copy is restricted to in-frame clones and leaves out a portion. This table holds some 150,000 clones, around four fifths found once. Material for sequencing was peripheral blood. The receptors originated from a woman in her forties with active or convalescent COVID-19. The CDR3 runs from the conserved cysteine through the conserved F or W. D genes are given only for firm matches. For some rows the clone size is stated as once, few or many, or as a class when expanded; others skip it.

D gene	clone size	J gene	V gene	CDR3 protein	CDR3 DNA
-	few	TRBJ2-7	TRBV5-1	CASSLGEKSFYEQYF	TGCGCCAGCAGCTTGGGGGAGAAGAGTTTCTACGAGCAGTACTTC
-	-	TRBJ1-4	TRBV11-2	CASSLAANEKLFF	TGTGCCAGCAGCTTAGCAGCTAATGAAAAACTGTTTTTT
-	-	TRBJ1-1	TRBV30	CAWHNPTGGGRNTEAFF	TGTGCCTGGCACAACCCAACCGGCGGAGGGCGGAACACTGAAGCTTTCTTT
-	few	TRBJ1-5	TRBV28	CATLRKAYYQPQHF	TGTGCCACTCTGAGGAAAGCTTACTATCAGCCCCAGCATTTT
TRBD2	-	TRBJ2-2	TRBV7-2	CASRPVASGKAGELFF	TGTGCCAGCAGGCCGGTGGCTAGCGGGAAGGCCGGGGAGCTGTTTTTT
-	-	TRBJ1-4	TRBV30	CAWRGAGEKLFF	TGTGCCTGGAGGGGGGCTGGCGAAAAACTGTTTTTT
TRBD1	-	TRBJ2-7	TRBV5-6	CASSLGQGEAYEQYF	TGTGCCAGCAGCCTCGGACAGGGGGAGGCCTACGAGCAGTACTTC
-	-	TRBJ1-2	TRBV30	CAWSAPGWQSYGYTF	TGTGCCTGGAGTGCCCCGGGATGGCAAAGCTATGGCTACACCTTC
-	-	TRBJ1-2	TRBV6-4	CASSAYPTDNYGYTF	TGTGCCAGCAGTGCCTACCCTACAGATAACTATGGCTACACCTTC
-	-	TRBJ1-3	TRBV7-9	CASSHRGGNTIYF	TGTGCCAGCAGCCACCGCGGGGGAAACACCATATATTTT
-	-	TRBJ2-5	TRBV20-1	CSGGLQETQYF	TGCAGTGGAGGGTTACAAGAGACCCAGTACTTC
TRBD2	-	TRBJ2-3	TRBV4-3	CASSRALAGPTDTQYF	TGCGCCAGCAGCCGAGCACTAGCGGGGCCCACAGATACGCAGTATTTT
TRBD2	-	TRBJ2-1	TRBV2	CASSDPPVPGGGDYNEQFF	TGTGCCAGCAGCGACCCCCCGGTTCCTGGCGGGGGGGACTACAATGAGCAGTTCTTC
-	-	TRBJ1-2	TRBV4-3	CASSQDKGLPGGYTF	TGCGCCAGCAGCCAAGATAAAGGCCTCCCGGGGGGCTACACCTTC
-	-	TRBJ1-2	TRBV28	CASRTYYGYTF	TGTGCCAGCAGAACTTACTATGGCTACACCTTC
-	-	TRBJ2-1	TRBV6-2/TRBV6-3	CASSNSGIRGNEQFF	TGTGCCAGCAGCAATTCGGGAATCCGGGGCAATGAGCAGTTCTTC
TRBD1	-	TRBJ1-4	TRBV14	CASSQYRGLGEKLFF	TGTGCCAGCAGCCAATACAGGGGGCTAGGCGAAAAACTGTTTTTT
-	-	TRBJ2-7	TRBV27	CASSSTGGVEQYF	TGTGCCAGCAGTTCTACAGGGGGGGTCGAGCAGTACTTC
-	-	TRBJ1-4	TRBV28	CASSFLSRGTNEKLFF	TGTGCCAGCAGTTTTCTCTCCCGGGGGACTAATGAAAAACTGTTTTTT
-	-	TRBJ2-3	TRBV2	CASSEVQKDTQYF	TGTGCCAGCAGTGAGGTCCAGAAAGATACGCAGTATTTT
TRBD1	-	TRBJ1-1	TRBV28	CASRKFRDRSGANTEAFF	TGTGCCAGCAGGAAATTCCGGGACAGGTCGGGGGCGAACACTGAAGCTTTCTTT
TRBD1	few	TRBJ2-7	TRBV7-9	CASSPRDRVYEQYF	TGTGCCAGCAGCCCCCGGGACAGGGTCTACGAGCAGTACTTC
-	-	TRBJ1-2	TRBV7-2	CASSLGGRFAHTF	TGTGCCAGCAGCTTAGGTGGCAGATTTGCCCACACCTTC
TRBD1	-	TRBJ2-2	TRBV15	CATSRETGSNTGELFF	TGTGCCACCAGCAGAGAGACAGGGTCCAACACCGGGGAGCTGTTTTTT
-	-	TRBJ1-5	TRBV3-1/TRBV3-2	CASSQDNLQNQPQHF	TGTGCCAGCAGCCAAGATAATCTCCAGAATCAGCCCCAGCATTTT
-	-	TRBJ1-1	TRBV19	CASSTRGGNTEAFF	TGTGCCAGTAGTACCAGGGGTGGGAACACTGAAGCTTTCTTT
TRBD1	-	TRBJ2-1	TRBV5-1	CASSLPKQGAIPDEQFF	TGCGCCAGCAGCTTGCCTAAACAGGGGGCGATCCCGGATGAGCAGTTCTTC
-	-	TRBJ1-6	TRBV7-2	CASSPWDSGSPLHF	TGTGCCAGCAGCCCCTGGGACTCGGGGTCACCCCTCCACTTT
-	-	TRBJ2-7	TRBV11-1	CASSLGQGRQYF	TGTGCCAGCAGCTTGGGGCAGGGGAGGCAGTACTTC
-	-	TRBJ1-4	TRBV5-5	CASSLYIRDTPNEKLFF	TGTGCCAGCAGCTTATATATCCGGGACACTCCTAATGAAAAACTGTTTTTT
TRBD1	-	TRBJ1-5	TRBV7-9	CASSSTGDAWSSNQPQHF	TGTGCCAGCAGCTCAACAGGGGACGCGTGGAGTAGCAATCAGCCCCAGCATTTT
TRBD1	-	TRBJ2-2	TRBV5-6	CASSLLGTGTTGELFF	TGTGCCAGCAGCTTGCTCGGGACAGGGACAACCGGGGAGCTGTTTTTT
-	-	TRBJ1-5	TRBV16	CASSQSFSQPQHF	TGTGCCAGCAGCCAATCCTTCAGTCAGCCCCAGCATTTT
-	few	TRBJ1-4	TRBV5-8	CASSVNGGSEKLFF	TGTGCCAGCAGCGTAAACGGGGGGAGTGAAAAACTGTTTTTT
-	-	TRBJ2-6	TRBV7-9	CAGERSGANVLTF	TGTGCCGGGGAGAGATCTGGGGCCAACGTCCTGACTTTC
TRBD2	-	TRBJ2-1	TRBV19	CASNGLAGGNDEQFF	TGTGCCAGTAACGGACTAGCGGGAGGGAACGATGAGCAGTTCTTC
-	once	TRBJ2-7	TRBV11-3	CASSPMPGGHEQYF	TGTGCCAGCAGCCCCATGCCGGGGGGCCACGAGCAGTACTTC
TRBD2	-	TRBJ2-1	TRBV28	CASRLRTSGAYNEQFF	TGTGCCAGCAGACTGAGGACTAGCGGAGCCTACAATGAGCAGTTCTTC
TRBD2	-	TRBJ2-5	TRBV5-1	CASSLAGSSGAQETQYF	TGCGCCAGCAGCTTGGCCGGCTCTAGCGGGGCCCAAGAGACCCAGTACTTC
TRBD1	-	TRBJ1-2	TRBV12-5	CASGSPVGQGSRNGYTF	TGTGCTAGTGGATCCCCGGTGGGACAGGGTTCTCGAAATGGCTACACCTTC
TRBD1	-	TRBJ2-1	TRBV12-3/TRBV12-4	CASRPGTGDEQFF	TGTGCCAGCAGACCCGGGACAGGGGATGAGCAGTTCTTC
-	-	TRBJ1-3	TRBV10-1	CASSGSTGQRGNTIYF	TGCGCCAGCAGTGGATCAACAGGGCAAAGAGGAAACACCATATATTTT